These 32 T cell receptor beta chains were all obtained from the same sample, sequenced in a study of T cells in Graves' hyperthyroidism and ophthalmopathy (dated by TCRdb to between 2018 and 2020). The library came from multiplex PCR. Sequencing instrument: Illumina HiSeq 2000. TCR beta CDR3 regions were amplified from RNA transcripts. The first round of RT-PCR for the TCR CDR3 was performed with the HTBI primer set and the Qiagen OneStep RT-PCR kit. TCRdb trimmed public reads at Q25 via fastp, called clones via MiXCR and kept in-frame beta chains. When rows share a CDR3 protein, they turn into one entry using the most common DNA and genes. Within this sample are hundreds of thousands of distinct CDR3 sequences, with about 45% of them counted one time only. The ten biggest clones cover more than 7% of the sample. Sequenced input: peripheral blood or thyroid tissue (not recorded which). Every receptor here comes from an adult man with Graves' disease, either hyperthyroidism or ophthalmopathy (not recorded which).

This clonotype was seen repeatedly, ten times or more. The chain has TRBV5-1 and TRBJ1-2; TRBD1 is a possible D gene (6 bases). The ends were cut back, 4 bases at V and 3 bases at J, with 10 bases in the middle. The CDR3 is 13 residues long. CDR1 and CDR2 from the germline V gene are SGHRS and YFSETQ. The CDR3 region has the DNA TGCGCCAGCAGCCTGACAGGAGACTATGGCTACACCTTC. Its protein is CASSLTGDYGYTF. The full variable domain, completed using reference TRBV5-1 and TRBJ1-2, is KAGVTQTPRYLIKTRGQQVTLSCSPISGHRSVSWYQQTPGQGLQFLFEYFSETQRNKGNFPGRFSGRQFSNSRSEMNVSTLELGDSALYLCASSLTGDYGYTFGSGTRLTVV.

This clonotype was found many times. The CDR3 sequence: CASSGYRAAGAFF. DNA for the CDR3: TGTGCCAGCAGTGGGTATCGGGCGGCGGGAGCTTTCTTT. The chain recombines TRBV2 with TRBJ1-1; D gene ambiguous. Germline CDR1 and CDR2: SNHLY and FYNNEI. CDR3 length: 13 residues. Trimming removed 4 bases from V and 10 bases from J, with 16 bases in between.

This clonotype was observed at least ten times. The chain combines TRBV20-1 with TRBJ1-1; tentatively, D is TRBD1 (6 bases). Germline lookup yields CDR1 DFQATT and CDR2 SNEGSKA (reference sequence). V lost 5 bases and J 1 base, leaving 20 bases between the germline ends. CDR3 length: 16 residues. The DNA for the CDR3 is TGCAGTGCTCGAGGGGGGGGGACATTAAGGAACACTGAAGCTTTCTTT. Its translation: CSARGGGTLRNTEAFF.

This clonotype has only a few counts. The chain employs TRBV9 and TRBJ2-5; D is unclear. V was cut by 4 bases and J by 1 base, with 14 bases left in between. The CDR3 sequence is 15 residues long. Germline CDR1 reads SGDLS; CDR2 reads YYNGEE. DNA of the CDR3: TGTGCCAGCAGCCAAGATTTACGGCGCCAAGAGACCCAGTACTTC. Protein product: CASSQDLRRQETQYF.

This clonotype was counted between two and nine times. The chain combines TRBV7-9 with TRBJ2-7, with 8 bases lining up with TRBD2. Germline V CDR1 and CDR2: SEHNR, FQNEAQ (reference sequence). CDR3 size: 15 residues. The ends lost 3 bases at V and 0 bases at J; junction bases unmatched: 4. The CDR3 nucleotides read TGTGCCAGCAGCTTGTCCGGGGGGGCCTCCTACGAGCAGTACTTC. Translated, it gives CASSLSGGASYEQYF.

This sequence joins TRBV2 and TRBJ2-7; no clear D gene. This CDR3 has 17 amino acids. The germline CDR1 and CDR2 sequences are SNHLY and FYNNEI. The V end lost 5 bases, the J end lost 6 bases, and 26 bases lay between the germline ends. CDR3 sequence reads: CASSYSNLGLSPSEQYF. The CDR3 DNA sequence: TGTGCCAGCAGTTACTCGAATCTCGGCTTATCCCCCAGCGAGCAGTACTTC.

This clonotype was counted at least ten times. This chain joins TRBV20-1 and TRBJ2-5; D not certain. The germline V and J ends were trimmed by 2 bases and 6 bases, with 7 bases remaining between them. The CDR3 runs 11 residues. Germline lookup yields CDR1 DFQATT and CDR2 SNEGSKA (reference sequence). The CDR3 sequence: CSARFTQTQYF. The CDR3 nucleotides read TGCAGTGCTAGATTCACTCAGACCCAGTACTTC.

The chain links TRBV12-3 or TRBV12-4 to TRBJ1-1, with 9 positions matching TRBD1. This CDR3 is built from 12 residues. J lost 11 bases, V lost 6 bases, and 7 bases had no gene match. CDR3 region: CASSLLDRGAFF. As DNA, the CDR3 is TGTGCCAGCAGCCTACTTGACAGGGGGGCTTTCTTT.

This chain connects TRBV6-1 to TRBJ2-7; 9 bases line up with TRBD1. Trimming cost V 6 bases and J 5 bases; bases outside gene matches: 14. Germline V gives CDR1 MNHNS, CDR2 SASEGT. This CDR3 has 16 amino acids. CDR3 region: CASSSTDRGKWDEQYF. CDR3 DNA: TGTGCCAGCAGCTCCACCGACAGGGGGAAATGGGACGAGCAGTACTTC.

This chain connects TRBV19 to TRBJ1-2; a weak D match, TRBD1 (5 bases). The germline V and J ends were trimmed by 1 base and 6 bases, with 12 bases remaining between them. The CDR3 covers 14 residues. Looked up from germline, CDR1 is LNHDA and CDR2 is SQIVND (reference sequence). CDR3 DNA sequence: TGTGCCAGTAGTATAGGGCAGGGTGGAAATGGCTACACCTTC. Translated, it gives CASSIGQGGNGYTF.

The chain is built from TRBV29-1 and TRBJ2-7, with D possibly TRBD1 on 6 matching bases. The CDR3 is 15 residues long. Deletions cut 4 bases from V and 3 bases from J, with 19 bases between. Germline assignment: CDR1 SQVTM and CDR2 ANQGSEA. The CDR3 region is CSVAGEGIGLYEQYF. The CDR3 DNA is TGCAGCGTTGCAGGGGAAGGGATCGGCCTCTACGAGCAGTACTTC.

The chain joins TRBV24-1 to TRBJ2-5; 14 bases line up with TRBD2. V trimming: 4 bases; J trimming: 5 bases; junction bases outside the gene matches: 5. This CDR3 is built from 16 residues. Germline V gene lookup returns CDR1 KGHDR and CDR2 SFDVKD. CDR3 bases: TGTGCCACCAGTGAGTCCGGACTAGCGGGAGGCGAGACCCAGTACTTC. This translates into CATSESGLAGGETQYF.

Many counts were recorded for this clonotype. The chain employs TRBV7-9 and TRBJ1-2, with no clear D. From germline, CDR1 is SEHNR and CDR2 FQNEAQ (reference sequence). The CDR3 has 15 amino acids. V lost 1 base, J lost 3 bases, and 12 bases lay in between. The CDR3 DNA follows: TGTGCCAGCAGCTTAGACGGTACCGCTTACTATGGCTACACCTTC. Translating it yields CASSLDGTAYYGYTF.

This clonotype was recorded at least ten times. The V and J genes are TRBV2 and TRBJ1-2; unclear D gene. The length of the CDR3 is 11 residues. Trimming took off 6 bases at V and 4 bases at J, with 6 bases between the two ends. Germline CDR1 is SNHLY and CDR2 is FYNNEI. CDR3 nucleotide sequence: TGTGCCAGCAGGGGAAGCTATGGCTACACCTTC. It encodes CASRGSYGYTF.

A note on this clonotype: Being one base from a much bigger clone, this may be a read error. CDR3: CASSINRLQISYGYTF. CDR3 DNA sequence: TGTGCCAGCAGCATAAACAGGCTACAGATTAGCTATGGCTACACCTTC. The chain employs TRBV7-8 and TRBJ1-2; perhaps TRBD1 as D (5 bases). In germline, CDR1 is SGHVS, CDR2 FQNEAQ. The CDR3 runs to 16 residues. V dropped 5 bases and J dropped 4 bases, with 20 bases sitting between them.

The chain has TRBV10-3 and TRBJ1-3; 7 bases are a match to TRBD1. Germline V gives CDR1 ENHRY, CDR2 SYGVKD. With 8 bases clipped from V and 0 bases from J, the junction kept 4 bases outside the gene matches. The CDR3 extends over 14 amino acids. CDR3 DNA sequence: TGTGCCATCGAGGGGACAGCCTCTGGAAACACCATATATTTT. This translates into CAIEGTASGNTIYF.

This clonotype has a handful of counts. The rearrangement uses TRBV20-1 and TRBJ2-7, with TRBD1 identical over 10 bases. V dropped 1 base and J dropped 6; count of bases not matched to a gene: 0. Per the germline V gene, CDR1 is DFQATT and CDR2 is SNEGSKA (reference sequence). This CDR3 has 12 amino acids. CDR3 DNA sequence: TGCAGTGCTAGAGGGACAGGGGGCGAGCAGTACTTC. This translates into CSARGTGGEQYF.

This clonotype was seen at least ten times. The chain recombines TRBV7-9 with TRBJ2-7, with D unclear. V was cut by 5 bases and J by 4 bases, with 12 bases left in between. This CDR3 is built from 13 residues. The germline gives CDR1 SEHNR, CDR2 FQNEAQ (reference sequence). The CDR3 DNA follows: TGTGCCAGCAGCGAAATCTTTCCTTACGAGCAGTACTTC. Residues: CASSEIFPYEQYF.

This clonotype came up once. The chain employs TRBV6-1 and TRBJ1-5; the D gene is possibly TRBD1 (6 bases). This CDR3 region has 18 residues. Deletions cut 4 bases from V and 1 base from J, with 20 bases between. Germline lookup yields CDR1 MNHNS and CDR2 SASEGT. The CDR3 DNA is TGTGCCAGCAGTGCGGATAGAGGAGGACAGTTGAGCAATCAGCCCCAGCATTTT. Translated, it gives CASSADRGGQLSNQPQHF.

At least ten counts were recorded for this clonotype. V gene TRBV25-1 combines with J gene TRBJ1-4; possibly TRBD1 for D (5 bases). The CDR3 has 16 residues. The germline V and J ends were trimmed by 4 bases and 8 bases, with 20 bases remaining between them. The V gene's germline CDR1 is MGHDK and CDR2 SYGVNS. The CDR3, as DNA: TGTGCCAGCAGTGGACTCACGGGGGGTCTAGGGGAAAAACTGTTTTTT. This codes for CASSGLTGGLGEKLFF.

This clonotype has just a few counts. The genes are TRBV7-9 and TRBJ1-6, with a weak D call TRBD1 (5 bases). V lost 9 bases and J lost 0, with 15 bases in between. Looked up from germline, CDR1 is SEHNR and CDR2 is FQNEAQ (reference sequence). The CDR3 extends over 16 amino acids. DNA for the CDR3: TGTGCCAGTAGTCCGGGACGGAGCTCCTATAATTCACCCCTCCACTTT. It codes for CASSPGRSSYNSPLHF.

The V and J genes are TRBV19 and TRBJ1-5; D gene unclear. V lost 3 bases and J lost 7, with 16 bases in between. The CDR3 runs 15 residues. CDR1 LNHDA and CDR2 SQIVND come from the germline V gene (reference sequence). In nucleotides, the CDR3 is TGTGCCAGTAGTATTAACGACCCCCTGGAGCAGCCCCAGCATTTT. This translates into CASSINDPLEQPQHF. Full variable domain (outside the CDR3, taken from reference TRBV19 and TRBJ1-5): DGGITQSPKYLFRKEGQNVTLSCEQNLNHDAMYWYRQDPGQGLRLIYYSQIVNDFQKGDIAEGYSVSREKKESFPLTVTSAQKNPTAFYLCASSINDPLEQPQHFGDGTRLSIL.

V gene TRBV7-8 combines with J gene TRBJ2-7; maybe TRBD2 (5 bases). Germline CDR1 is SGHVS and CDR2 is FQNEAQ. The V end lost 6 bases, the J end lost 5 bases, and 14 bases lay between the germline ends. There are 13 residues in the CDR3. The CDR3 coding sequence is TGTGCCAGCAGTCGCGCTTGGACTCACGAGCAGTACTTC. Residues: CASSRAWTHEQYF.

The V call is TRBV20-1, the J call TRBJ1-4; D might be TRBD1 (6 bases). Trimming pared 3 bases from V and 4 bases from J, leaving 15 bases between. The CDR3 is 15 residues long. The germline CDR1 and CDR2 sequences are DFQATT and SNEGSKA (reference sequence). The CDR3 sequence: CSARVMGALNEKLFF. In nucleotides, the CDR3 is TGCAGTGCTAGGGTTATGGGGGCCCTTAATGAAAAACTGTTTTTT.

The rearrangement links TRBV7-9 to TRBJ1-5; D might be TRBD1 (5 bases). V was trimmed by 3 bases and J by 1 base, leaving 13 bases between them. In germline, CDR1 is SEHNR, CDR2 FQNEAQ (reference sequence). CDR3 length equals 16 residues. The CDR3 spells CASSLGVGGSNQPQHF. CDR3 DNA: TGTGCCAGCAGCTTGGGGGTCGGGGGGAGCAATCAGCCCCAGCATTTT.

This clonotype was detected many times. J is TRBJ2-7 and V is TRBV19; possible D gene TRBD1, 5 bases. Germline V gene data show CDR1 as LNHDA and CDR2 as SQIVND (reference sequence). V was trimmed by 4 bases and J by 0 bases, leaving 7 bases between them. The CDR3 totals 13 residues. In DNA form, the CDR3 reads TGTGCCAGTAGTACAGGACACTCCTACGAGCAGTACTTC. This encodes CASSTGHSYEQYF.

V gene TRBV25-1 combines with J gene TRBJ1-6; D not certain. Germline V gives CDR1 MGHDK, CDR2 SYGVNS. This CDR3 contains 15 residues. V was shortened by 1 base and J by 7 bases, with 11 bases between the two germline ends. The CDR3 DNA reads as TGTGCCAGCAGTGAATTGGGCGCAAACAATTCACCCCTCCACTTT. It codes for CASSELGANNSPLHF. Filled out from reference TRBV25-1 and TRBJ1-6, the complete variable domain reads EADIYQTPRYLVIGTGKKITLECSQTMGHDKMYWYQQDPGMELHLIHYSYGVNSTEKGDLSSESTVSRIRTEHFPLTLESARPSHTSQYLCASSELGANNSPLHFGNGTRLTVT.

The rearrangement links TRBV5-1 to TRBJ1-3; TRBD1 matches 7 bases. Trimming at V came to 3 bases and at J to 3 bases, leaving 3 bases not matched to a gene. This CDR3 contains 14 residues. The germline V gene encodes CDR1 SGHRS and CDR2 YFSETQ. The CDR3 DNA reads TGCGCCAGCAGCTCCAGGGGGGATGGAAACACCATATATTTT. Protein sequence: CASSSRGDGNTIYF.

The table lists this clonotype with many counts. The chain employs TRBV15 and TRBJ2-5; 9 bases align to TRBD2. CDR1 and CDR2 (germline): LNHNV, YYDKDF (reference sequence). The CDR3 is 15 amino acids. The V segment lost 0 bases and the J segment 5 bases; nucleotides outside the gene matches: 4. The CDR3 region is CATSRDLAGLETQYF. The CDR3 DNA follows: TGTGCCACCAGCAGAGACCTAGCGGGATTGGAGACCCAGTACTTC. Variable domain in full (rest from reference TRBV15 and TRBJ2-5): DAMVIQNPRYQVTQFGKPVTLSCSQTLNHNVMYWYQQKSSQAPKLLFHYYDKDFNNEADTPDNFQSRRPNTSFCFLDIRSPGLGDTAMYLCATSRDLAGLETQYFGPGTRLLVL.

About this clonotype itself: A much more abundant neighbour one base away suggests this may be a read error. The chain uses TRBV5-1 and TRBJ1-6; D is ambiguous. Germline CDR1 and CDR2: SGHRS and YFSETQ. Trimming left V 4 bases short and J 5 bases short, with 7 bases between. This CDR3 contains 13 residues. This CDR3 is CASSPDDNSPLHF. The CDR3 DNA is TGCGCCAGCAGCCCGGACGATAATTCACCCCTCCACTTT.

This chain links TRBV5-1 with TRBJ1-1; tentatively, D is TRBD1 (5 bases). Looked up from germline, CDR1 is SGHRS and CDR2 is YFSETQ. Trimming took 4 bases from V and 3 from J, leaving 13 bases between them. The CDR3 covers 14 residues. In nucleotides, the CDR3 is TGCGCCAGCAGCAGCCAGAGGGGTGACACTGAAGCTTTCTTT. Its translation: CASSSQRGDTEAFF.

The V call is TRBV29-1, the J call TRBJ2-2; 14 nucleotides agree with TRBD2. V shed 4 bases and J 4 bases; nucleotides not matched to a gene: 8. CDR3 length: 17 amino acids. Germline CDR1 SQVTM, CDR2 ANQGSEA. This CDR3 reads CSVAGLAGALGTGELFF. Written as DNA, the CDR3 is TGCAGCGTTGCGGGACTAGCGGGAGCGTTGGGCACCGGGGAGCTGTTTTTT.